A single sample gave rise to the 27 T cell receptor beta chains below, sequenced in a study of T cell clones after liver transplantation. The assay was immunoSEQ multiplex PCR, and TCRdb's table has in-frame clones only and misses some. Of around 9,700 clones detected, around 80% appear once; the ten largest clones hold 50% to 65%. The source material was CD8+ T cells from blood, sampled at the 22-month timepoint. These receptors were taken from a human patient who received a liver transplant. T cells may partly derive from the graft donor.

V gene TRBV28 combines with J gene TRBJ1-5; D is ambiguous. Germline V gene data show CDR1 as MDHEN and CDR2 as SYDVKM. V dropped 5 bases and J dropped 2 bases, with 10 bases sitting between them. The CDR3 runs 14 residues. The CDR3 nucleotides are TGTGCCAGCAGTCCCCGGGCAGGCAATCAGCCCCAGCATTTT. Amino acid sequence: CASSPRAGNQPQHF.

The chain couples TRBV29-1 to TRBJ2-1; 8 bases match TRBD1. This CDR3 is built from 13 residues. V trimming: 7 bases; J trimming: 0 bases; junction bases outside the gene matches: 2. The germline V gene has CDR1 SQVTM and CDR2 ANQGSEA. The CDR3 reads CSGDRLSYNEQFF. In DNA, the CDR3 is TGCAGCGGGGACAGGCTCTCCTACAATGAGCAGTTCTTC.

The chain links TRBV11-1 to TRBJ1-5; D remains ambiguous. CDR3 length equals 13 residues. Germline CDR1 reads SGHAT; CDR2 reads FQDESV (reference sequence). Trimming cost V 5 bases and J 2 bases, with 7 bases left between them. CDR3 sequence (DNA): TGTGCCAGCAGCCCCGATGGCAATCAGCCCCAGCATTTT. The encoded protein is CASSPDGNQPQHF.

The chain couples TRBV5-5 to TRBJ2-3; D might be TRBD2 (5 bases). The CDR3 has 13 residues. V lost 7 bases and J lost 4, with 13 bases in between. Germline V gene sequence: CDR1 SGHKS, CDR2 YYEKEE (reference sequence). This CDR3 is CASGSGLPDTQYF. In DNA form, the CDR3 reads TGTGCCAGCGGGAGTGGCCTCCCAGATACGCAGTATTTT. Full variable domain (outside the CDR3, taken from reference TRBV5-5 and TRBJ2-3): DAGVTQSPTHLIKTRGQQVTLRCSPISGHKSVSWYQQVLGQGPQFIFQYYEKEERGRGNFPDRFSARQFPNYSSELNVNALLLGDSALYLCASGSGLPDTQYFGPGTRLTVL.

This chain connects TRBV2 to TRBJ2-3; TRBD2 is a possible D gene (5 bases). The germline gives CDR1 SNHLY, CDR2 FYNNEI. CDR3 length: 14 amino acids. Trimming cost V 9 bases and J 0 bases, with 13 bases left between them. CDR3 protein: CAREVQLSTDTQYF. CDR3 coding DNA: TGTGCCAGGGAGGTACAGTTGAGCACAGATACGCAGTATTTT. Complete variable domain (other parts from reference TRBV2 and TRBJ2-3): EPEVTQTPSHQVTQMGQEVILRCVPISNHLYFYWYRQILGQKVEFLVSFYNNEISEKSEIFDDQFSVERPDGSNFTLKIRSTKLEDSAMYFCAREVQLSTDTQYFGPGTRLTVL.

The rearrangement links TRBV5-4 to TRBJ2-7; D ambiguous. Trimming shortened V by 4 bases and J by 0 bases, and 8 bases separated the two germline ends. The CDR3 is 13 residues long. Germline assignment: CDR1 SGHNT and CDR2 YYREEE (reference sequence). CDR3 sequence (DNA): TGTGCCAGCAGCCCGGCCCTCTCCTACGAGCAGTACTTC. Protein: CASSPALSYEQYF. Full variable domain (rest looked up from reference TRBV5-4 and TRBJ2-7): ETGVTQSPTHLIKTRGQQVTLRCSSQSGHNTVSWYQQALGQGPQFIFQYYREEENGRGNFPPRFSGLQFPNYSSELNVNALELDDSALYLCASSPALSYEQYFGPGTRLTVT.

Here the CDR3 reads CASRSGTLTEAFF. DNA of the CDR3: TGTGCCAGCAGGTCCGGGACCTTAACTGAAGCTTTCTTT. The rearrangement uses TRBV28 and TRBJ1-1; weak D call: TRBD1 (5 bases). Germline loops: CDR1 MDHEN, CDR2 SYDVKM. V was shortened by 6 bases and J by 5 bases, with 13 bases between the two germline ends. The CDR3 consists of 13 residues.

CDR3 nucleotides: TGCGCCAGCAGTTTCGGCGGGGGATCTAGCACAGATACGCAGTATTTT. This encodes CASSFGGGSSTDTQYF. The chain links TRBV4-1 to TRBJ2-3; TRBD2 aligns across 7 bases. The CDR3 has 16 amino acids. Trimming removed 6 bases from V and 0 bases from J; junction bases left unmatched: 9. Germline lookup yields CDR1 MGHRA and CDR2 YSYEKL.

The V call is TRBV29-1, the J call TRBJ2-1; tentatively, D is TRBD2 (6 bases). Germline V gene data show CDR1 as SQVTM and CDR2 as ANQGSEA. The CDR3 runs to 15 residues. Trimming shortened V by 1 base and J by 3 bases, and 13 bases separated the two germline ends. The CDR3 protein is CSVEGGGLRYNEQFF. DNA for the CDR3: TGCAGCGTTGAAGGTGGGGGACTCCGCTACAATGAGCAGTTCTTC.

The CDR3 reads CASRNTPEQTNYGYTF. In nucleotides, the CDR3 is TGTGCCAGCAGGAACACCCCGGAGCAAACTAACTATGGCTACACCTTC. V and J are TRBV21-1 and TRBJ1-2. TRBV21-1 has pseudogene status. This CDR3 contains 16 residues.

This clone was counted once. This sequence joins TRBV27 and TRBJ2-1; D remains unclear. V was trimmed by 0 bases and J by 3 bases, leaving 6 bases between them. The germline V gene encodes CDR1 MNHEY and CDR2 SMNVEV (reference sequence). CDR3 size: 14 residues. The CDR3 spells CASSLSMSYNEQFF. CDR3 DNA: TGTGCCAGCAGTTTATCGATGAGCTACAATGAGCAGTTCTTC.

The chain carries TRBV7-9 and TRBJ1-1, with D perhaps TRBD1 (5 bases). This CDR3 region has 15 residues. Germline V gives CDR1 SEHNR, CDR2 FQNEAQ (reference sequence). Trimming took off 4 bases at V and 1 base at J, with 13 bases between the two ends. CDR3 amino acids: CASSSLGVANTEAFF. CDR3 nucleotides: TGTGCCAGCAGCTCCTTAGGGGTAGCGAACACTGAAGCTTTCTTT.

This chain uses TRBV7-9 with TRBJ2-2; 7 positions agree with TRBD1. The V segment lost 1 base and the J segment 2 bases; nucleotides outside the gene matches: 1. The CDR3 is 15 amino acids. Germline V gives CDR1 SEHNR, CDR2 FQNEAQ (reference sequence). DNA for the CDR3: TGTGCCAGCAGCTTAGGGGACAGTAACACCGGGGAGCTGTTTTTT. Residues: CASSLGDSNTGELFF.

The V and J genes are TRBV2 and TRBJ2-4, with TRBD1 as a possible D gene (6 bases). V lost 6 bases and J 9 bases, leaving 15 bases between the germline ends. The CDR3 covers 13 residues. Germline-derived CDR1 and CDR2 are SNHLY and FYNNEI. The CDR3 region is CASRTQGRGIQYF. The CDR3 DNA follows: TGTGCCAGCAGGACACAGGGTCGGGGCATTCAGTACTTC.

Concerning this clone itself: A read error may account for a junction end that differs from germline. The chain combines TRBV6-1 with TRBJ2-7; TRBD1 matches at 10 bases. CDR1 and CDR2 (germline): MNHNS, SASEGT. This CDR3 has 17 residues. DNA for the CDR3: TGTGCCATCAGTGGAAGGGTTGGGACAGGGGCCTCCTACGAGCAGTACTTC. Translating it yields CAISGRVGTGASYEQYF.

This chain links TRBV19 with TRBJ2-5; 9 positions agree with TRBD2. The CDR3 spans 20 residues. Per the germline V gene, CDR1 is LNHDA and CDR2 is SQIVND (reference sequence). Trimming cost V 10 bases and J 1 base; bases outside gene matches: 25. The CDR3 loop reads CANTHRISGGQLSAQETQYF. CDR3 coding DNA: TGTGCCAACACCCACCGTATTAGCGGGGGCCAACTCAGCGCCCAAGAGACCCAGTACTTC.

V gene TRBV7-9 combines with J gene TRBJ1-1; D is ambiguous. Trimming took 6 bases from V and 0 from J, leaving 5 bases between them. CDR1 and CDR2 from the germline V gene are SEHNR and FQNEAQ (reference sequence). The CDR3 contains 12 residues. CDR3 sequence (DNA): TGTGCCAGCAGGGTCATGAACACTGAAGCTTTCTTT. Translating it yields CASRVMNTEAFF. Filled out from reference TRBV7-9 and TRBJ1-1, the complete variable domain reads DTGVSQNPRHKITKRGQNVTFRCDPISEHNRLYWYRQTLGQGPEFLTYFQNEAQLEKSRLLSDRFSAERPKGSFSTLEIQRTEQGDSAMYLCASRVMNTEAFFGQGTRLTVV.

The chain uses TRBV5-1 and TRBJ2-2; 7 bases are shared with TRBD1. Germline V gene lookup returns CDR1 SGHRS and CDR2 YFSETQ. The junction had 3 bases not matched to a gene; V was cut back by 4 bases and J by 0 bases. The CDR3 is 15 residues long. CDR3 DNA: TGCGCCAGCAGCCCCGGGACAGCGAACACCGGGGAGCTGTTTTTT. Its protein is CASSPGTANTGELFF. Together with reference TRBV5-1 and TRBJ2-2, the CDR3 gives the full variable domain: KAGVTQTPRYLIKTRGQQVTLSCSPISGHRSVSWYQQTPGQGLQFLFEYFSETQRNKGNFPGRFSGRQFSNSRSEMNVSTLELGDSALYLCASSPGTANTGELFFGEGSRLTVL.

In its sample, this clone ranks as medium-sized (0.01 to 0.1%). This chain links TRBV5-6 with TRBJ1-1; D unresolved. There are 14 residues in the CDR3. Trimming pared 0 bases from V and 10 bases from J, leaving 16 bases between. In germline, CDR1 is SGHDT, CDR2 YYEEEE. The CDR3: CASSLAAGRKVAFF. In nucleotides, the CDR3 is TGTGCCAGCAGCTTGGCCGCGGGCAGGAAAGTAGCTTTCTTT.

Relative to its sample, this clone is large. This chain's CDR3 is CASSLGLQGPPFGNQPQHF. The CDR3 DNA follows: TGTGCCAGCAGCTTAGGGTTACAGGGCCCTCCGTTTGGCAATCAGCCCCAGCATTTT. The V call is TRBV7-7, the J call TRBJ1-5, with D tentatively TRBD1 (6 bases). This CDR3 spans 19 amino acids. V gave up 1 base and J gave up 2 bases, with 21 bases separating them. The germline gives CDR1 SSHAT, CDR2 FNYEAQ (reference sequence).

This clone was seen just once. The rearrangement uses TRBV7-3 and TRBJ1-2, with D maybe TRBD1 (5 bases). This CDR3 is built from 13 residues. From germline, CDR1 is SGHTA and CDR2 FQGTGA. V gave up 3 bases and J gave up 5 bases, with 10 bases separating them. The CDR3 DNA reads TGTGCCAGCAGCTTCGGGACTGGGTATGGCTACACCTTC. This translates into CASSFGTGYGYTF.

The genes are TRBV6-1 and TRBJ2-1, with 7 bases lining up with TRBD1. Germline V gene sequence: CDR1 MNHNS, CDR2 SASEGT. J lost 3 bases, V lost 10 bases, and 6 bases had no gene match. This CDR3 has 13 amino acids. CDR3 residues: CAIGQAVYNEQFF. CDR3 nucleotide sequence: TGTGCCATCGGACAGGCGGTCTACAATGAGCAGTTCTTC.

A single count supports this clone. CDR3 sequence: CASSGTGGSNYEQYF. The DNA of the CDR3 is TGTGCCAGCAGTGGGACGGGGGGGTCAAACTACGAGCAGTACTTC. This chain joins TRBV27 and TRBJ2-7; 8 nucleotides line up with TRBD2. Germline lookup yields CDR1 MNHEY and CDR2 SMNVEV (reference sequence). V was pared by 5 bases and J by 3 bases, with 9 bases of the junction left unmatched. The CDR3 is 15 amino acids.

This sequence joins TRBV18 and TRBJ2-7; tentatively, D is TRBD2 (6 bases). Trimming removed 3 bases at V and 3 bases at J, with 9 bases between. Per germline, CDR1 KGHSH and CDR2 LQKENI. The CDR3 sequence is 13 residues long. The CDR3 DNA is TGTGCCAGCTCACCCGGGGGTGGCTACGAGCAGTACTTC. This codes for CASSPGGGYEQYF.

The V and J genes are TRBV4-1 and TRBJ1-1, with TRBD1 identical over 9 bases. Germline V gene sequence: CDR1 MGHRA, CDR2 YSYEKL. J lost 0 bases, V lost 0 bases, and 8 bases had no gene match. The CDR3 consists of 18 residues. The CDR3 coding sequence is TGCGCCAGCAGCCAAGATCATTTTGGGACAGGGCTGAACACTGAAGCTTTCTTT. Encoded protein: CASSQDHFGTGLNTEAFF.

This chain joins TRBV7-8 and TRBJ2-6; D unresolved. The V end was cut by 5 bases, the J end by 1 base, with 12 bases between. The length of the CDR3 is 16 residues. Germline assignment: CDR1 SGHVS and CDR2 FQNEAQ. The chain's CDR3 is CASSPDLGSGANVLTF. In DNA form, the CDR3 reads TGTGCCAGCAGCCCGGATCTAGGATCTGGGGCCAACGTCCTGACTTTC.

The J gene is TRBJ1-2, the V gene TRBV6-4; D is possibly TRBD1 (6 bases). The CDR3 covers 13 residues. V dropped 4 bases and J dropped 4 bases, with 10 bases sitting between them. Per germline, CDR1 MRHNA and CDR2 SNTAGT. The CDR3 spells CASSGRDTYGYTF. CDR3 nucleotide sequence: TGTGCCAGCAGTGGGCGGGACACCTATGGCTACACCTTC.